The 29 T cell receptor beta chains given below trace back to one sample, sequenced in a study of OX40 agonist ivuxolimab in advanced cancers. Produced via immunoSEQ multiplex PCR; TCRdb's table is partial and in-frame only. In the table there are over 100,000 clones, 85% to 90% of which are singletons. The sequences come from CD4+ or CD8+ T cells sorted from blood, collected in a trial of the OX40 agonist ivuxolimab. The source of these receptors is an adult with an advanced solid tumor such as melanoma, head and neck, liver or kidney cancer.

This sequence joins TRBV28 and TRBJ1-1; D unclear. The germline gives CDR1 MDHEN, CDR2 SYDVKM. V lost 4 bases and J 5 bases, leaving 11 bases between the germline ends. There are 13 residues in the CDR3. The CDR3 loop is CASSYLPRTEAFF. In DNA, the CDR3 is TGTGCCAGCAGTTACCTCCCGCGTACTGAAGCTTTCTTT.

A single count supports this clone. The CDR3 nucleotides are TGTGCCAGCTCACCAGGGGCAACTAATGAAAAACTGTTTTTT. Amino acids: CASSPGATNEKLFF. The chain recombines TRBV18 with TRBJ1-4, with D uncertain. Trimming took off 2 bases at V and 0 bases at J, with 4 bases between the two ends. CDR1 is KGHSH and CDR2 is LQKENI in the germline V gene. The CDR3 loop spans 14 amino acids.

The chain couples TRBV6-1 to TRBJ2-7, with unresolved D. V shed 7 bases and J shed 1 base, with 11 bases lying between them. CDR3 size: 13 residues. From germline, CDR1 is MNHNS and CDR2 SASEGT. In nucleotides, the CDR3 is TGTGCCAGCATAAGATCGGATTCCTACGAGCAGTACTTC. Residues: CASIRSDSYEQYF.

The V and J genes are TRBV28 and TRBJ2-7; 7 bases agree with TRBD1. The CDR3 length is 15 residues. With 7 bases clipped from V and 4 bases from J, the junction kept 13 bases outside the gene matches. Germline CDR1 MDHEN, CDR2 SYDVKM. Here the CDR3 DNA reads TGTGCCAGCACCACAACCGGGACAGAAATATACGAGCAGTACTTC. It specifies CASTTTGTEIYEQYF.

The rearrangement joins TRBV28 to TRBJ1-6; no clear D. Germline CDR1 is MDHEN and CDR2 is SYDVKM. Deletions cut 2 bases from V and 11 bases from J, with 13 bases between. The CDR3 runs 14 residues. The CDR3 DNA sequence: TGTGCCAGCAGTTTAACTTCCCCCTGGGCACCCCTCCACTTT. Amino acid sequence: CASSLTSPWAPLHF.

The DNA for the CDR3 is TGTGCCAGCAGCCCTCGGACAGCACCCAAATACGAGCAGTACTTC. Protein product: CASSPRTAPKYEQYF. This chain joins TRBV28 and TRBJ2-7, with D possibly being TRBD1 (6 bases). The germline V gene has CDR1 MDHEN and CDR2 SYDVKM. V dropped 6 bases and J dropped 4 bases, with 19 bases sitting between them. The CDR3 totals 15 residues.

The rearrangement joins TRBV10-3 to TRBJ2-5; 7 nucleotides align to TRBD2. V lost 8 bases to trimming and J lost 3 bases; unmatched junction nucleotides: 3. The CDR3 sequence is 12 residues long. Germline CDR1 reads ENHRY; CDR2 reads SYGVKD. Here the CDR3 DNA reads TGTGCCATCGGGGGGGGGAAAGAGACCCAGTACTTC. This gives the protein CAIGGGKETQYF.

This clone was observed a single time. The chain is built from TRBV28 and TRBJ2-5; TRBD1 matches at 9 bases. The CDR3 length is 14 residues. V was pared by 5 bases and J by 7 bases, with 8 bases of the junction left unmatched. Germline V gene sequence: CDR1 MDHEN, CDR2 SYDVKM. The CDR3 here is CASSGQGSAGTQYF. DNA of the CDR3: TGTGCCAGCAGTGGACAGGGGTCGGCTGGGACCCAGTACTTC. Drawing the rest from reference TRBV28 and TRBJ2-5, the complete variable domain is DVKVTQSSRYLVKRTGEKVFLECVQDMDHENMFWYRQDPGLGLRLIYFSYDVKMKEKGDIPEGYSVSREKKERFSLILESASTNQTSMYLCASSGQGSAGTQYFGPGTRLLVL.

A single count supports this clone. The chain links TRBV30 to TRBJ2-2, with 9 bases matching TRBD2. The CDR3 length is 16 residues. J gave up 3 bases and V 2 bases, and 7 bases lay outside the gene matches. Germline values: CDR1 GTSNPN, CDR2 SVGIG (reference sequence). The CDR3 nucleotides read TGTGCCTGGAGTAGAGCTAGCGGGACCTACACCGGGGAGCTGTTTTTT. Translation gives CAWSRASGTYTGELFF.

This chain connects TRBV28 to TRBJ1-1; no definite D call. The CDR3 extends over 12 amino acids. V lost 6 bases, J lost 7 bases, and 12 bases lay in between. CDR1 is MDHEN and CDR2 is SYDVKM in the germline V gene. The CDR3 here is CASSLTELEAFF. The CDR3 DNA follows: TGTGCCAGCAGCCTTACTGAACTTGAAGCTTTCTTT.

The V and J genes are TRBV9 and TRBJ2-3, with 11 bases identical to TRBD2. V shed 0 bases and J 1 base; nucleotides not matched to a gene: 4. Looked up from germline, CDR1 is SGDLS and CDR2 is YYNGEE. The CDR3 totals 17 residues. The chain's CDR3 is CASSVASGGRGTDTQYF. The CDR3 region has the DNA TGTGCCAGCAGCGTAGCTAGCGGGGGGCGGGGCACAGATACGCAGTATTTT.

J is TRBJ1-6 and V is TRBV14, with D perhaps TRBD1 (5 bases). Trimming left V 5 bases short and J 7 bases short, with 12 bases between. Germline CDR1 reads SGHDN; CDR2 reads FVKESK. CDR3 length: 14 residues. The DNA of the CDR3 is TGTGCCAGCAGCGACGGGGCTGGGAATTCACCCCTCCACTTT. Encoded protein: CASSDGAGNSPLHF.

This rearrangement joins TRBV5-4 to TRBJ1-2, with D maybe TRBD1 (5 bases). The CDR3 sequence is 13 residues long. Germline CDR1 is SGHNT and CDR2 is YYREEE (reference sequence). V lost 1 base, J lost 6 bases, and 10 bases lay in between. The CDR3 DNA reads as TGTGCCAGCAGCTTGCAGGGTTCCGATGGCTACACCTTC. It encodes CASSLQGSDGYTF.

This clone was counted between two and nine times. The chain couples TRBV7-6 to TRBJ2-1, with D tentatively TRBD1 (6 bases). Germline V gene data show CDR1 as SGHVS and CDR2 as FNYEAQ. V gave up 5 bases and J gave up 0 bases, with 14 bases separating them. CDR3 length: 16 residues. The CDR3 reads CASSARTATSYNEQFF. The DNA for the CDR3 is TGTGCCAGCAGCGCAAGGACAGCAACCTCCTACAATGAGCAGTTCTTC.

J is TRBJ2-1 and V is TRBV5-4; 11 positions match TRBD2. CDR1 and CDR2 (germline): SGHNT, YYREEE (reference sequence). The J segment lost 4 bases and the V segment lost 1 base, leaving 1 base of the junction unmatched. The CDR3 contains 15 residues. The CDR3 DNA follows: TGTGCCAGCAGCTTGTCTAGCGGGGGGTACAATGAGCAGTTCTTC. It specifies CASSLSSGGYNEQFF.

The rearrangement joins TRBV28 to TRBJ2-5; D might be TRBD2 (6 bases). This CDR3 contains 15 residues. The V and J ends lost 4 bases and 2 bases respectively, with 14 bases between them. Germline values: CDR1 MDHEN, CDR2 SYDVKM. The DNA for the CDR3 is TGTGCCAGCAGTTCTCCCTTCGGGGGACAAGAGACCCAGTACTTC. The encoded protein is CASSSPFGGQETQYF.

A few counts support this clone. The rearrangement links TRBV2 to TRBJ2-2, with D perhaps assigned TRBD1 or TRBD2 (5 bases each). The CDR3 length is 16 residues. Germline loops: CDR1 SNHLY, CDR2 FYNNEI. The ends were cut back, 4 bases at V and 5 bases at J, with 17 bases in the middle. CDR3 loop: CASSVARGLRTGELFF. DNA of the CDR3: TGTGCCAGCAGTGTTGCGAGGGGCCTTAGGACCGGGGAGCTGTTTTTT. Supplemented by reference TRBV2 and TRBJ2-2, the full variable domain reads EPEVTQTPSHQVTQMGQEVILRCVPISNHLYFYWYRQILGQKVEFLVSFYNNEISEKSEIFDDQFSVERPDGSNFTLKIRSTKLEDSAMYFCASSVARGLRTGELFFGEGSRLTVL.

In this sample, this clone turned up once. The rearrangement joins TRBV6-8 to TRBJ1-2; the match to TRBD1 covers 10 bases. V dropped 5 bases and J dropped 0; count of bases not matched to a gene: 9. The germline gives CDR1 MNHGY, CDR2 SAAAGT. The CDR3 contains 17 residues. The chain's CDR3 is CASSARDRGRANYGYTF. In DNA form, the CDR3 reads TGTGCCAGCAGTGCCCGGGACAGGGGTAGAGCTAACTATGGCTACACCTTC.

The chain joins TRBV6-4 to TRBJ2-1; TRBD1 matches 8 bases. This CDR3 comprises 13 residues. The germline CDR1 and CDR2 sequences are MRHNA and SNTAGT. The J segment lost 6 bases and the V segment lost 6 bases, leaving 4 bases of the junction unmatched. The CDR3 spells CASRNTGGNEQFF. The CDR3 DNA reads TGTGCCAGCAGAAATACAGGGGGCAATGAGCAGTTCTTC.

The chain recombines TRBV5-1 with TRBJ2-3, with D perhaps matching TRBD2 (6 bases). Per the germline V gene, CDR1 is SGHRS and CDR2 is YFSETQ. The CDR3 sequence is 15 residues long. Trimming removed 4 bases at V and 0 bases at J, with 12 bases between. DNA of the CDR3: TGCGCCAGCAGCGCCCCCGGGACTAGCACAGATACGCAGTATTTT. Its translation is CASSAPGTSTDTQYF.

This chain joins TRBV6-1 and TRBJ2-7; 8 bases are a match to TRBD1. This CDR3 contains 20 residues. V shed 4 bases and J 0 bases; nucleotides not matched to a gene: 20. Germline V gives CDR1 MNHNS, CDR2 SASEGT. For the CDR3, the DNA is TGTGCCAGCAGTGCCTACCCAACCTCAGGGGACAGGAGGAGCTCCTACGAGCAGTACTTC. Protein sequence: CASSAYPTSGDRRSSYEQYF.

This clone was detected only once. The rearrangement links TRBV5-1 to TRBJ2-5, with 10 bases identical to TRBD2. With 3 bases clipped from V and 4 bases from J, the junction kept 9 bases outside the gene matches. The V gene's germline CDR1 is SGHRS and CDR2 YFSETQ. This CDR3 is 16 amino acids long. CDR3 in DNA: TGCGCCAGCAGCTCAGGTCCTAGCGGGGGAGGAGAGACCCAGTACTTC. This gives the protein CASSSGPSGGGETQYF. The variable domain in full, completed from reference TRBV5-1 and TRBJ2-5, reads KAGVTQTPRYLIKTRGQQVTLSCSPISGHRSVSWYQQTPGQGLQFLFEYFSETQRNKGNFPGRFSGRQFSNSRSEMNVSTLELGDSALYLCASSSGPSGGGETQYFGPGTRLLVL.

The chain joins TRBV10-1 to TRBJ2-4; TRBD1 is a possible D gene (5 bases). Germline assignment: CDR1 WNHNN and CDR2 SYGVQD (reference sequence). The V end was cut by 5 bases, the J end by 10 bases, with 18 bases between. This CDR3 region has 14 residues. For the CDR3, the DNA is TGCGCCAGCAGTCCCGACGACAGAAGATATATTCAGTACTTC. Protein: CASSPDDRRYIQYF.

V and J are TRBV4-1 and TRBJ1-4; tentatively, D is TRBD1 (6 bases). The germline V gene has CDR1 MGHRA and CDR2 YSYEKL. Trimming pared 7 bases from V and 7 bases from J, leaving 13 bases between. The CDR3 is 13 amino acids. Here the CDR3 DNA reads TGCGCCAGCAAACGGGGGGCTGGTGAAAAACTGTTTTTT. It translates to CASKRGAGEKLFF.

This rearrangement joins TRBV30 to TRBJ1-6; D remains ambiguous. The CDR3 spans 15 residues. Trimming pared 5 bases from V and 0 bases from J, leaving 11 bases between. Germline V gene sequence: CDR1 GTSNPN, CDR2 SVGIG (reference sequence). The CDR3 loop is CAWGRISSYNSPLHF. The CDR3 DNA sequence: TGTGCCTGGGGCAGGATAAGCTCCTATAATTCACCCCTCCACTTT.

As for this clone: Other DNA sequences in this specimen translate into the identical CDR3. The chain carries TRBV7-9 and TRBJ1-1; no clear D gene. The V end was cut by 1 base, the J end by 3 bases, with 9 bases between. The CDR3 length is 14 residues. CDR1 SEHNR and CDR2 FQNEAQ come from the germline V gene (reference sequence). This CDR3 is CASSLDWGYTEAFF. The DNA for the CDR3 is TGTGCCAGCAGCTTAGATTGGGGTTACACTGAAGCTTTCTTT.

This sequence joins TRBV6-5 and TRBJ1-2, with D unclear. The CDR3 is 11 residues long. Between the trimmed V and J ends, which lost 6 bases and 2 bases, there was a span of 4 bases. CDR1 is MNHEY and CDR2 is SVGAGI in the germline V gene. This chain's CDR3 is CASSRNYGYTF. CDR3 coding DNA: TGTGCCAGCAGCAGAAACTATGGCTACACCTTC.

This sequence joins TRBV18 and TRBJ2-7; 9 positions agree with TRBD1. Germline CDR1 and CDR2: KGHSH and LQKENI. V lost 5 bases to trimming and J lost 5 bases; unmatched junction nucleotides: 10. The CDR3 is 15 amino acids. This CDR3 is CASSESPGQGNEQYF. Here the CDR3 DNA reads TGTGCCAGCTCAGAAAGCCCGGGACAGGGTAACGAGCAGTACTTC.

This clone was seen once. Relative to the germline gene, one junction end is altered; a read error may explain this. The chain carries TRBV27 and TRBJ2-2, with D possibly being TRBD2 (6 bases). CDR1 MNHEY and CDR2 SMNVEV come from the germline V gene (reference sequence). CDR3 size: 16 residues. CDR3 nucleotide sequence: TGTGCCAGCAGTTCAATAGCGGAGCTAAACACCGGGGAGCTGCTTTTT. Amino acids: CASSSIAELNTGELLF.